The source of this T cell receptor (beta chain) is a study of T-cell memory formation after mild COVID-19. Findings and caveats of the study: Some clones that responded turned up in pre-infection memory, which suggests that cross-reactive memory joined in. Contracting clones, day 15 to 85, had balanced CD4/CD8, and later expanders favored CD4+.

The V gene's germline CDR1 is DFQATT and CDR2 SNEGSKA (reference sequence). Trimming removed 3 bases from V and 3 bases from J, with 15 bases in between. This CDR3 has 15 amino acids. MiXCR, run by TCRdb on the 5' RACE reads, gives a single entry per CDR3 protein. The sample yields approximately 89,000 distinct CDR3 sequences, around a quarter seen once. This clonotype was observed at least ten times. Its antigen is unidentified. The sample taken for sequencing was PBMCs or a T cell subset sorted from them (not recorded which). J is TRBJ2-1 and V is TRBV20-1; no definite D call. This TCR was recovered from a young man who had mild COVID-19 (a few samples of this study predate the infection). Cell type and time point are not known. Here the CDR3 reads CSARFQPSVYNEQFF. CDR3 coding DNA: TGCAGTGCTAGGTTCCAGCCATCCGTCTACAATGAGCAGTTCTTC.